This entry lists 20 T cell receptor beta chains sequenced from one sample in a study of molecular identifiers for immune sequencing clone quantification. One entry per CDR3 protein results from TCRdb running MiXCR on the PCR reads. The data show about 8,300 distinct CDR3 sequences, around 31% seen once. The source material was naive CD8+ T cells from blood, with Jurkat cell RNA spiked in. As to subset: FACS-sorted CD8+CD4-CCR7+CD45RA+ naive T cells. The receptors come from a human donor in good health. Some libraries in this study had Jurkat cell RNA spiked in.

This clonotype has a handful of counts. This chain connects TRBV6-2 or TRBV6-3 to TRBJ2-2; maybe TRBD2 (6 bases). V lost 2 bases and J 3 bases, leaving 10 bases between the germline ends. CDR1 MNHEY and CDR2 SVGEGT come from the germline V gene. This CDR3 contains 15 residues. In DNA, the CDR3 is TGTGCCAGCAGTTACGTAGGAGGGGACACCGGGGAGCTGTTTTTT. Residues: CASSYVGGDTGELFF.

This clonotype has just a few counts. This chain uses TRBV20-1 with TRBJ2-2; a weak D match, TRBD2 (6 bases). Germline CDR1 DFQATT, CDR2 SNEGSKA (reference sequence). Trimming removed 5 bases at V and 1 base at J, with 14 bases between. This CDR3 spans 15 amino acids. The CDR3 DNA reads as TGCAGTGCTTTGGGTCTAGCGCTGAACACCGGGGAGCTGTTTTTT. Translation: CSALGLALNTGELFF.

By share, this clonotype ranks as medium-sized. The rearrangement uses TRBV12-3 or TRBV12-4 and TRBJ2-7, with 8 positions matching TRBD2. The trim removed 5 bases at V and 4 bases at J, leaving 4 bases unmatched. The CDR3 extends over 13 amino acids. The CDR3 DNA follows: TGTGCCAGCAGTCACGGGGGGGGGTACGAGCAGTACTTC. Its translation: CASSHGGGYEQYF.

This clonotype was counted between two and nine times. V and J are TRBV9 and TRBJ2-1, with TRBD1 matching 7 bases. Germline V lookup: CDR1 SGDLS, CDR2 YYNGEE. The junction had 4 bases not matched to a gene; V was cut back by 4 bases and J by 9 bases. CDR3 length: 12 residues. The CDR3 is CASSYRGPEQFF. For the CDR3, the DNA is TGTGCCAGCAGCTATAGGGGGCCTGAGCAGTTCTTC.

This clonotype was seen only a few times. The chain is built from TRBV6-2 or TRBV6-3 and TRBJ2-7; D is undetermined. The ends were cut back, 0 bases at V and 2 bases at J, with 14 bases in the middle. Germline CDR1 and CDR2: MNHEY and SVGEGT. The CDR3 covers 16 residues. DNA of the CDR3: TGTGCCAGCAGTTACTCCGCGGAAGGGCCCCCCTACGAGCAGTACTTC. Amino acid sequence: CASSYSAEGPPYEQYF.

The chain employs TRBV13 and TRBJ2-2; D is undetermined. The CDR3 totals 15 residues. V was clipped by 1 base and J by 3 bases, with 9 bases between them. From germline, CDR1 is PRHDT and CDR2 FYEKMQ (reference sequence). The CDR3 DNA follows: TGTGCCAGCAGCTTAGACTTGTCGTACACCGGGGAGCTGTTTTTT. Protein: CASSLDLSYTGELFF.

V gene TRBV15 combines with J gene TRBJ1-4, with D maybe TRBD1 (6 bases). There are 12 residues in the CDR3. V lost 3 bases and J 10 bases, leaving 9 bases between the germline ends. Germline CDR1 is LNHNV and CDR2 is YYDKDF (reference sequence). The DNA of the CDR3 is TGTGCCACCAGCAGCTTAGGGGGAAAACTGTTTTTT. Amino acid sequence: CATSSLGGKLFF. Full variable domain (remainder filled in from reference TRBV15 and TRBJ1-4): DAMVIQNPRYQVTQFGKPVTLSCSQTLNHNVMYWYQQKSSQAPKLLFHYYDKDFNNEADTPDNFQSRRPNTSFCFLDIRSPGLGDTAMYLCATSSLGGKLFFGSGTQLSVL.

In its sample, this clonotype was seen a few times. The junction and the germline gene differ at one end; a read error may be behind it. V is TRBV5-3 and J is TRBJ2-7, with D perhaps matching TRBD1 or TRBD2 (6 bases each). TRBV5-3 is reported as an ORF; its role is uncertain. The CDR3 length is 19 residues. The CDR3 protein is CASSLGYRESLRGVNEQYF. The CDR3 DNA reads as TGTGCCAGCAGCTTGGGTTATCGGGAGTCCCTAAGGGGGGTGAACGAGCAGTACTTC.

The rearrangement joins TRBV4-3 to TRBJ2-2; 8 bases are shared with TRBD2. Germline CDR1 LGHNA, CDR2 YSLEER. V lost 4 bases to trimming and J lost 0 bases; unmatched junction nucleotides: 7. The CDR3 has 17 amino acids. CDR3 DNA sequence: TGCGCCAGCAGCCTTCGGACGGGAGGGCCGAACACCGGGGAGCTGTTTTTT. It specifies CASSLRTGGPNTGELFF.

The gene calls are TRBV19 and TRBJ2-7; D call uncertain. The CDR3 contains 14 residues. Germline CDR1 LNHDA, CDR2 SQIVND (reference sequence). Trimming took 4 bases from V and 0 from J, leaving 10 bases between them. The CDR3 loop reads CASSTLGASYEQYF. Written as DNA, the CDR3 is TGTGCCAGTAGTACCCTGGGCGCCTCCTACGAGCAGTACTTC.

This clonotype was detected only a few times. The V call is TRBV4-1, the J call TRBJ1-5, with D perhaps TRBD1 (5 bases). V was pared by 0 bases and J by 7 bases, with 16 bases between. CDR3 length equals 16 residues. CDR1 MGHRA and CDR2 YSYEKL come from the germline V gene. CDR3 in DNA: TGCGCCAGCAGCCAAGATGCCGTGGGGCTGGGGCAGCCCCAGCATTTT. Residues: CASSQDAVGLGQPQHF.

This chain connects TRBV28 to TRBJ2-5; D is uncertain. The V and J ends lost 7 bases and 1 base respectively, with 13 bases between them. The CDR3 extends over 14 amino acids. Per the germline V gene, CDR1 is MDHEN and CDR2 is SYDVKM. The chain's CDR3 is CASTGPWRQETQYF. CDR3 coding DNA: TGTGCCAGCACCGGCCCCTGGCGCCAAGAGACCCAGTACTTC.

The rearrangement uses TRBV20-1 and TRBJ2-7; 8 positions agree with TRBD2. The CDR3 totals 14 residues. The trim removed 3 bases at V and 3 bases at J, leaving 7 bases unmatched. CDR1 DFQATT and CDR2 SNEGSKA come from the germline V gene (reference sequence). CDR3 coding DNA: TGCAGTGCTAGGGGTAGACTAGCGCTCTACGAGCAGTACTTC. Translated: CSARGRLALYEQYF.

The genes are TRBV10-1 and TRBJ2-1; TRBD1 might be the D (6 bases). In germline, CDR1 is WNHNN, CDR2 SYGVQD (reference sequence). This CDR3 region has 16 residues. V dropped 2 bases and J dropped 6 bases, with 17 bases sitting between them. The CDR3 DNA is TGCGCCAGCAGTGAGAAATCACAGGGCCCACCCAATGAGCAGTTCTTC. Translated, it gives CASSEKSQGPPNEQFF.

Judged by abundance, this clonotype is medium-sized (0.01 to 0.1%). The V and J genes are TRBV29-1 and TRBJ2-3; the D is unclear. The V end was cut by 2 bases, the J end by 0 bases, with 0 bases between. Per germline, CDR1 SQVTM and CDR2 ANQGSEA. CDR3 length: 11 amino acids. The CDR3 reads CSVESTDTQYF. The CDR3 DNA reads TGCAGCGTTGAAAGCACAGATACGCAGTATTTT.

The rearrangement joins TRBV4-3 to TRBJ2-7, with D perhaps matching TRBD1 (5 bases). The CDR3 extends over 15 amino acids. Germline V gene lookup returns CDR1 LGHNA and CDR2 YSLEER. V lost 0 bases and J lost 7, with 16 bases in between. CDR3 in DNA: TGCGCCAGCAGCCAAGATGTGGGCAGGGTCGGAGAGCAGTACTTC. It yields the protein CASSQDVGRVGEQYF.

The V and J genes are TRBV28 and TRBJ1-1; D call uncertain. V shed 8 bases and J shed 3 bases, with 13 bases lying between them. The CDR3 extends over 13 amino acids. From germline, CDR1 is MDHEN and CDR2 SYDVKM. The CDR3 reads CASLRRRDTEAFF. The DNA of the CDR3 is TGTGCCAGCTTGAGGCGGAGGGACACTGAAGCTTTCTTT.

Concerning this clonotype itself: An end of the junction does not agree with germline; a read error may underlie this. The genes are TRBV5-1 and TRBJ2-7, with D tentatively TRBD2 (5 bases). The CDR3 contains 14 residues. Germline CDR1 SGHRS, CDR2 YFSETQ. This CDR3 is CASSLEGGPYEHYF. The CDR3 nucleotides read TGCGCCAGCAGCTTGGAAGGAGGCCCCTACGAGCATTACTTC.

On this clonotype itself: The conserved final phenylalanine or tryptophan is absent from the CDR3, which likely points to a read error. The chain couples TRBV7-2 to TRBJ2-7, with D perhaps TRBD1 (6 bases). Trimming took 2 bases from V and 6 from J, leaving 14 bases between them. The CDR3 contains 14 residues. The germline V gene encodes CDR1 SGHTA and CDR2 FQGNSA. The CDR3 DNA follows: TGTGCCAGCAGCTTACCAGTTGTGGGGGCCGAGCAGTACTAC. Its protein is CASSLPVVGAEQYY.

As regards this clonotype: A read error is possible here, since a much larger clone lies one base away. V and J are TRBV2 and TRBJ2-3, with a possible D match to TRBD2 (6 bases). Germline CDR1 is SNHLY and CDR2 is FYNNEI. This CDR3 contains 15 residues. The V end was cut by 2 bases, the J end by 4 bases, with 13 bases between. CDR3: CASSESGSSADTQYF. The CDR3 bases are TGTGCCAGCAGTGAATCCGGGAGTAGCGCAGATACGCAGTATTTT.